What follows are 4 T cell receptor beta chains derived from one specimen sequenced in a study of breast tumors, draining lymph nodes, adjacent tissues. Using its own MiXCR run on the multiplex PCR reads, TCRdb lists one record per CDR3 protein. The sample lists about 230,000 distinct CDR3 sequences, about a third seen once, with 1.2% to 1.5% in the top ten. Axillary draining lymph nodes of breast cancer patients supplied the node samples. Specimen: axillary lymph node tissue. Source of these receptors: a female donor with breast cancer. Some clones in this sample may be carry-over from other donors' samples.

The V and J genes are TRBV24-1 and TRBJ1-2; 9 nucleotides agree with TRBD1. CDR3 size: 15 residues. J was trimmed by 5 bases and V by 4 bases; bases with no gene match: 7. Germline CDR1 and CDR2: KGHDR and SFDVKD. For the CDR3, the DNA is TGTGCCACCAGTGAGCATACAGGGGGCGTATATGGCTACACCTTC. Translating it yields CATSEHTGGVYGYTF.

On this clonotype: A much more abundant neighbour one base away suggests this may be a read error. The rearrangement links TRBV30 to TRBJ1-2; 9 bases agree with TRBD1. Looked up from germline, CDR1 is GTSNPN and CDR2 is SVGIG (reference sequence). J was trimmed by 8 bases and V by 8 bases; bases with no gene match: 12. The CDR3 has 13 amino acids. The CDR3 reads CARGGQGVGGYTF. The CDR3 DNA follows: TGTGCCCGGGGGGGACAGGGTGTAGGCGGCTACACCTTC.

The chain couples TRBV7-9 to TRBJ2-1, with TRBD2 identical over 13 bases. The CDR3 has 18 residues. Germline V gene lookup returns CDR1 SEHNR and CDR2 FQNEAQ (reference sequence). The junction had 12 bases not matched to a gene; V was cut back by 5 bases and J by 5 bases. CDR3 nucleotide sequence: TGTGCCAGCAGCGTCTACGGGTGGGGGACTAGCGGGGACAATGAGCAGTTCTTC. Translated: CASSVYGWGTSGDNEQFF.

This clonotype was counted ten times or more. The gene calls are TRBV30 and TRBJ1-5; tentative D call: TRBD1 (6 bases). V lost 0 bases and J lost 6, with 9 bases in between. Germline assignment: CDR1 GTSNPN and CDR2 SVGIG (reference sequence). The CDR3 runs to 13 residues. The DNA for the CDR3 is TGTGCCTGGAGTGTAGCCAGGGGTCAGCCCCAGCATTTT. Encoded protein: CAWSVARGQPQHF.